Listed below are T cell receptor beta chains from one sample, sequenced in a study of molecular identifiers for immune sequencing clone quantification. One entry per CDR3 protein, called by TCRdb with MiXCR from the PCR reads. This table holds over 35,000 distinct CDR3 sequences, roughly 22% found once. Sequenced sample: naive CD8+ T cells from blood, with Jurkat cell RNA spiked in. Receptor source: a human donor in good health. Some libraries in this study had Jurkat cell RNA spiked in. The CDR3 runs from the conserved cysteine through the conserved F or W. Each record gives: clone size, J gene, D gene, V gene, CDR3 protein, CDR3 DNA. A D gene is named only where the DNA matches it firmly. Clone size is not always given. Where it is, it says once, few, many or a class for expanded clones.

>many|TRBJ1-6|.|TRBV27
CASSLLRTGDRINSPLHF
TGTGCCAGCAGTCTACTGAGGACGGGCGACAGGATTAATTCACCCCTCCACTTT
>.|TRBJ1-1|.|TRBV7-9
CASTPGRVTAAFF
TGTGCCAGCACCCCCGGCAGGGTTACTGCCGCTTTCTTT
>many|TRBJ2-7|TRBD1|TRBV29-1
CSVEFWDRGGNEQYF
TGCAGCGTTGAATTTTGGGACAGGGGTGGCAACGAGCAGTACTTC
>many|TRBJ2-3|TRBD1|TRBV10-3
CAISGKTGQTQYF
TGTGCCATCAGTGGCAAGACAGGGCAAACGCAGTATTTT
>many|TRBJ1-5|.|TRBV15
CATTGQVNQPQHF
TGTGCCACCACGGGACAAGTCAATCAGCCCCAGCATTTT
>.|TRBJ2-7|TRBD2|TRBV5-3
CASSFASGGYERYF
TGTGCCAGCAGCTTCGCTAGCGGGGGCTACGAGCGGTACTTC
>many|TRBJ2-3|TRBD2|TRBV9
CASSVEVGGASDTQYF
TGTGCCAGCAGCGTAGAGGTCGGGGGGGCTTCAGATACGCAGTATTTT
>many|TRBJ2-2|.|TRBV7-9
CASSSLEISGGSGTGELFF
TGTGCCAGCAGCTCGCTCGAAATTAGTGGGGGAAGCGGCACCGGGGAGCTGTTTTTT
>many|TRBJ2-5|.|TRBV7-6
CASSLVPREKETQYF
TGTGCCAGCAGCTTAGTCCCACGGGAGAAAGAGACCCAGTACTTC
>many|TRBJ1-3|.|TRBV7-6
CASSLGGNTIYF
TGTGCCAGCAGCTTAGGGGGAAACACCATATATTTT
>many|TRBJ2-7|TRBD2|TRBV5-4
CASSLGTSVYEQYF
TGTGCCAGCAGCTTAGGGACTAGCGTGTACGAGCAGTACTTC
>.|TRBJ2-1|.|TRBV7-2
CASSLAYNEQFF
TGTGCCAGCAGCTTAGCATACAATGAGCAGTTCTTC
>.|TRBJ2-7|TRBD2|TRBV7-2
CASRTSGGAPYGQYF
TGTGCCAGCAGGACCAGCGGGGGGGCCCCGTACGGGCAGTACTTC
>many|TRBJ2-2|.|TRBV4-3
CASSRHTPTSLGELFF
TGCGCCAGCAGCCGCCACACTCCCACTAGTCTTGGGGAGCTGTTTTTT
>many|TRBJ2-3|.|TRBV6-5
CASSYLDTQYF
TGTGCCAGCAGTTACCTAGATACGCAGTATTTT
>few|TRBJ2-7|TRBD2|TRBV27
CASRPTSGRLHEQYF
TGTGCCAGCAGACCCACTAGCGGGAGGCTCCACGAGCAGTACTTC
>many|TRBJ2-6|.|TRBV3-1
CASSSGPSGANVLTF
TGTGCCAGCAGTTCCGGTCCCTCTGGGGCCAACGTCCTGACTTTC
>many|TRBJ2-6|.|TRBV6-5
CASSVGAGANVLTF
TGTGCCAGCAGTGTAGGGGCAGGGGCCAACGTCCTGACTTTC
>few|TRBJ2-3|TRBD2|TRBV7-3
CASSSNYLAGTDTQYF
TGTGCCAGCAGCTCTAACTATCTAGCGGGAACAGATACGCAGTATTTT
>many|TRBJ2-5|.|TRBV6-2/TRBV6-3
CASSSDSEETQYF
TGTGCCAGCAGCTCCGACTCCGAAGAGACCCAGTACTTC
>.|TRBJ1-2|TRBD1|TRBV12-5
CASGSSTGSGAYGYTF
TGTGCTAGTGGTTCCTCGACAGGGAGTGGTGCCTATGGCTACACCTTC
>many|TRBJ1-5|.|TRBV12-3/TRBV12-4
CASSSGSQPQHF
TGTGCCAGCAGTTCGGGGTCTCAGCCCCAGCATTTT
>.|TRBJ2-7|.|TRBV30
CAWRAPVEPYF
TGTGCCTGGCGGGCCCCGGTTGAGCCGTACTTC
>many|TRBJ1-1|TRBD1|TRBV19
CASSVGTGIMNTEAFF
TGTGCCAGTAGTGTCGGGACAGGGATAATGAACACTGAAGCTTTCTTT
>.|TRBJ2-1|.|TRBV11-2
CASTPGSGGRSYNEQFF
TGTGCCAGCACCCCCGGGTCCGGGGGGCGCTCCTACAATGAGCAGTTCTTC
>.|TRBJ1-2|.|TRBV7-9
CASSLAEDSTNYGYTF
TGTGCCAGCAGCTTAGCGGAGGACAGTACTAACTATGGCTACACCTTC
>many|TRBJ2-2|.|TRBV7-6
CASSSHDKNTGELFF
TGTGCCAGCAGCTCCCACGATAAAAACACCGGGGAGCTGTTTTTT
>many|TRBJ2-7|TRBD1|TRBV6-5
CASSYGTGSSYEQYF
TGTGCCAGCAGTTACGGGACAGGTAGCTCCTACGAGCAGTACTTC
>many|TRBJ2-7|.|TRBV27
CATRFLVEGTYEQYF
TGTGCCACTAGGTTTCTCGTAGAGGGCACCTACGAGCAGTACTTC